These T cell receptor beta chains were read from a single sample in a study of blood T cell repertoires in COVID-19. Assay: immunoSEQ multiplex PCR; the TCRdb copy retains only in-frame clones and omits some. The data hold approximately 280,000 clones, with approximately 83% observed a single time. Sequencing was performed on peripheral blood. These receptors originate from a woman aged 30 to 39 who had recovered from COVID-19. Both conserved end residues are part of each CDR3. D genes are given only for firm matches. Clone size is given for some rows only: seen once, a few or many times, or a class if the clone is expanded.

V gene,D gene,clone size,J gene,CDR3 protein,CDR3 DNA
TRBV19,.,.,TRBJ1-6,CASTRTAGSPLHF,TGTGCCAGTACCCGGACAGCCGGGTCACCCCTCCACTTT
TRBV9,TRBD2,many,TRBJ2-1,CASSSSGSTLDEQFF,TGTGCCAGCAGTTCTAGCGGGAGTACTCTGGATGAGCAGTTCTTC
TRBV11-3,.,.,TRBJ1-1,CASSLAPGSTEAFF,TGTGCCAGCAGCTTAGCCCCGGGGAGCACTGAAGCTTTCTTT
TRBV3-1/TRBV3-2,TRBD1,.,TRBJ2-3,CASSPPNRGRKSYTDTQYF,TGTGCCAGCAGCCCACCCAACAGGGGGCGGAAATCCTACACAGATACGCAGTATTTT
TRBV7-9,.,.,TRBJ2-5,CASSFGGVAETQYF,TGTGCCAGCAGCTTTGGCGGGGTGGCCGAGACCCAGTACTTC
TRBV11-1,.,.,TRBJ2-1,CASSLVGTNNEQFF,TGTGCCAGCAGCTTAGTAGGGACAAACAATGAGCAGTTCTTC
TRBV13,TRBD2,.,TRBJ2-2,CASSLGLAGGRTGELFF,TGTGCCAGCAGCTTGGGACTAGCGGGAGGGCGCACCGGGGAGCTGTTTTTT
TRBV29-1,.,.,TRBJ1-2,CSVEGGQINYGYTF,TGCAGCGTTGAGGGGGGGCAGATTAACTATGGCTACACCTTC
TRBV9,TRBD2,.,TRBJ2-2,CASSAWTSGGTGELFF,TGTGCCAGCAGCGCATGGACTAGCGGGGGCACCGGGGAGCTGTTTTTT
TRBV19,TRBD1,.,TRBJ1-6,CASSTQGAGNSPLHF,TGTGCCAGTAGTACCCAGGGGGCAGGTAATTCACCCCTCCACTTT
TRBV11-2,.,few,TRBJ1-3,CASTFQGGGNTIYF,TGTGCCAGCACCTTTCAGGGAGGAGGAAACACCATATATTTT
TRBV6-4,TRBD1,.,TRBJ2-2,CASRAGTGGTGELFF,TGTGCCAGCAGGGCCGGGACAGGGGGCACCGGGGAGCTGTTTTTT
TRBV6-5,TRBD1,.,TRBJ1-5,CASSSPGQGAYQPQHF,TGTGCCAGCAGTTCCCCGGGACAGGGGGCCTATCAGCCCCAGCATTTT
TRBV27,TRBD2,.,TRBJ2-2,CASNAGGLNTGELFF,TGTGCCAGCAACGCGGGAGGCTTGAACACCGGGGAGCTGTTTTTT
TRBV12-3/TRBV12-4,.,.,TRBJ2-3,CASSQEDTQYF,TGTGCCAGCAGCCAAGAGGATACGCAGTATTTT
TRBV19,.,.,TRBJ2-3,CASSSGDSTDTQYF,TGTGCCAGTAGCTCAGGGGATAGCACAGATACGCAGTATTTT
TRBV28,.,.,TRBJ1-2,CASSLSGGYTF,TGTGCCAGCAGTTTATCGGGGGGCTACACCTTC
TRBV5-4,TRBD2,.,TRBJ2-3,CASSYRSGVTDTQYF,TGTGCCAGCAGCTACCGAAGCGGGGTAACAGATACGCAGTATTTT
TRBV6-5,TRBD1,few,TRBJ1-3,CASSSEGASSGNTIYF,TGTGCCAGCAGTTCGGAGGGGGCCAGCTCTGGAAACACCATATATTTT
TRBV6-5,TRBD2,.,TRBJ2-1,CASSGTNSYNEQFF,TGTGCCAGTTCCGGGACTAACAGCTACAATGAGCAGTTCTTC
TRBV5-1,.,.,TRBJ1-6,CASSPSGGWSLHF,TGCGCCAGCAGCCCTTCCGGGGGTTGGTCCCTCCACTTT
TRBV4-1,.,.,TRBJ2-7,CASSQGRGILPVGYEQYF,TGCGCCAGCAGCCAAGGTCGGGGAATCCTTCCCGTCGGATACGAGCAGTACTTC
TRBV27,TRBD2,.,TRBJ2-3,CASKYEGGPDTQYF,TGTGCCAGCAAGTATGAGGGAGGGCCCGATACGCAGTATTTT
TRBV7-9,.,.,TRBJ1-1,CASSLSGNTEAFF,TGTGCCAGCAGCTTGTCCGGGAACACTGAAGCTTTCTTT
TRBV27,.,.,TRBJ2-1,CASSLTFNDEQFF,TGTGCCAGCAGTTTAACTTTCAACGATGAGCAGTTCTTC
TRBV5-8,TRBD1,.,TRBJ1-5,CASSLNRGSNQPQHF,TGTGCCAGCAGCTTGAACAGGGGCTCCAATCAGCCCCAGCATTTT
TRBV24-1,.,.,TRBJ1-1,CATSDSTGVEGAFF,TGTGCCACCAGTGATTCTACGGGGGTTGAGGGCGCTTTCTTT
TRBV3-1/TRBV3-2,TRBD1,.,TRBJ2-7,CASSTGTGIYEQYF,TGTGCCAGCAGCACCGGGACAGGGATCTACGAGCAGTACTTC
TRBV7-9,.,.,TRBJ2-6,CASSHRLLGFSSGANVLTF,TGTGCCAGCAGCCACAGGCTTTTAGGGTTCAGCTCTGGGGCCAACGTCCTGACTTTC
TRBV30,.,.,TRBJ2-7,CAGGDLNYEQYF,TGTGCCGGCGGGGACTTGAACTACGAGCAGTACTTC
TRBV27,.,.,TRBJ2-2,CASYSGVYTGELFF,TGTGCCAGCTACTCAGGGGTTTACACCGGGGAGCTGTTTTTT
TRBV18,TRBD2,.,TRBJ2-2,CASSPTSGRAGELFF,TGTGCCAGCTCACCGACTAGCGGAAGAGCCGGGGAGCTGTTTTTT
TRBV18,.,.,TRBJ2-6,CASSSENRPAGANVLTF,TGTGCCAGCTCATCGGAAAACAGACCAGCTGGGGCCAACGTCCTGACTTTC
TRBV27,.,.,TRBJ2-6,CASSSVSSGANVLTF,TGTGCCAGCTCCAGTGTCAGCTCTGGGGCCAACGTCCTGACTTTC
TRBV7-8,.,once,TRBJ2-2,CASSPSADNTGELFF,TGTGCCAGCAGCCCTTCGGCGGATAACACCGGGGAGCTGTTTTTT
TRBV29-1,TRBD2,.,TRBJ2-3,CSVEVVELADLEDTQYF,TGCAGCGTTGAAGTTGTGGAACTAGCGGACTTAGAAGATACGCAGTATTTT
TRBV4-1,.,once,TRBJ1-5,CASSRGGDSQPQHF,TGCGCCAGCAGCCGAGGGGGGGATTCTCAGCCCCAGCATTTT
TRBV18,.,.,TRBJ1-6,CASSPTENNSPLHF,TGTGCCAGCTCACCGACAGAGAATAATTCACCCCTCCACTTT
TRBV28,.,.,TRBJ2-7,CASSFQGTYEQYF,TGTGCCAGCAGTTTCCAGGGAACCTACGAGCAGTACTTC